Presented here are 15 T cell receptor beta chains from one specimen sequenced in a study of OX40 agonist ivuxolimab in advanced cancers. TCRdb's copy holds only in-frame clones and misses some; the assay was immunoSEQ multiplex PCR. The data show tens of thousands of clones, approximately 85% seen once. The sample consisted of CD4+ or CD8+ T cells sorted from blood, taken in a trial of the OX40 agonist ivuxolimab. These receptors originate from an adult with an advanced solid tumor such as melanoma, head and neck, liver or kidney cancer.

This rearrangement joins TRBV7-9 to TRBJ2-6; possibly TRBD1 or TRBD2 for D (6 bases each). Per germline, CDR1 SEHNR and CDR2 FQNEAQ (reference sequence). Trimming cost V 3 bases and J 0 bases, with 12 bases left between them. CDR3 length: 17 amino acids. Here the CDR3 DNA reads TGTGCCAGCAGCTTGCCCGGGGGCTCCTCTGGGGCCAACGTCCTGACTTTC. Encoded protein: CASSLPGGSSGANVLTF. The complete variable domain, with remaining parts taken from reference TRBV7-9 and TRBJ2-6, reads DTGVSQNPRHKITKRGQNVTFRCDPISEHNRLYWYRQTLGQGPEFLTYFQNEAQLEKSRLLSDRFSAERPKGSFSTLEIQRTEQGDSAMYLCASSLPGGSSGANVLTFGAGSRLTVL.

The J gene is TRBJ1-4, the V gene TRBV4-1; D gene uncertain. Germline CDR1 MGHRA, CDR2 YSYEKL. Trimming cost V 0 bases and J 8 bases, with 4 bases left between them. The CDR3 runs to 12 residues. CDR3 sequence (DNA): TGCGCCAGCAGCCAAGACCACGAAAAACTGTTTTTT. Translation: CASSQDHEKLFF.

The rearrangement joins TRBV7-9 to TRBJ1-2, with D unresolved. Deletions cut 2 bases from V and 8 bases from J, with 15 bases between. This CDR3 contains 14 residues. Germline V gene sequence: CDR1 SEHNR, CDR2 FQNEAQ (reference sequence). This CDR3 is CASSLPGKSLGYTF. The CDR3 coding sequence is TGTGCCAGCAGCTTACCCGGGAAATCCCTCGGCTACACCTTC. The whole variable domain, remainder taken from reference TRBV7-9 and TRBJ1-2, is DTGVSQNPRHKITKRGQNVTFRCDPISEHNRLYWYRQTLGQGPEFLTYFQNEAQLEKSRLLSDRFSAERPKGSFSTLEIQRTEQGDSAMYLCASSLPGKSLGYTFGSGTRLTVV.

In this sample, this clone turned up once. For the CDR3, the DNA is TGTGCCAGCAGCGTATGGTCCTACCGGGGCGACGTGGGAAACACCATATATTTT. Protein sequence: CASSVWSYRGDVGNTIYF. This chain joins TRBV9 and TRBJ1-3; D possibly corresponds to TRBD1 (5 bases). The CDR3 extends over 18 amino acids. Germline loops: CDR1 SGDLS, CDR2 YYNGEE. Trimming took off 1 base at V and 4 bases at J, with 21 bases between the two ends.

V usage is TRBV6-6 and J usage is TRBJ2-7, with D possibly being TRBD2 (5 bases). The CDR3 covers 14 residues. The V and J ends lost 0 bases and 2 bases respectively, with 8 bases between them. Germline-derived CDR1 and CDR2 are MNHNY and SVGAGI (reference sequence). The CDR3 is CASSYSTGTYEQYF. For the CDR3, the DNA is TGTGCCAGCAGTTACTCGACCGGGACCTACGAGCAGTACTTC.

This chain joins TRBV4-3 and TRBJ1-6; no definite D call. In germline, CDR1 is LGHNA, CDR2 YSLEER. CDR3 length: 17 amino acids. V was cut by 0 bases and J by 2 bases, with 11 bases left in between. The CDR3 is CASSQERAGAYNSPLHF. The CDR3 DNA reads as TGCGCCAGCAGCCAAGAGAGGGCAGGAGCCTATAATTCACCCCTCCACTTT.

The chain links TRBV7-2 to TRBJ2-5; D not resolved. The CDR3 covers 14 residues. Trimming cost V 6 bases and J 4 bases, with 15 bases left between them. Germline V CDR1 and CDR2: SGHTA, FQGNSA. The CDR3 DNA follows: TGTGCCAGCAGGAGACCGGGTTTAGTAGAGACCCAGTACTTC. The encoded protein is CASRRPGLVETQYF.

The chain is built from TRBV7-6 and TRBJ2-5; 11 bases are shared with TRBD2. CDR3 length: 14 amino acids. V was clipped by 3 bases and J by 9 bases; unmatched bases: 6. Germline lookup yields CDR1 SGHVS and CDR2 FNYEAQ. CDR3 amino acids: CASSLTSGTVAQYF. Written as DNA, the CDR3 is TGTGCCAGCAGCTTGACTAGCGGGACGGTGGCCCAGTACTTC.

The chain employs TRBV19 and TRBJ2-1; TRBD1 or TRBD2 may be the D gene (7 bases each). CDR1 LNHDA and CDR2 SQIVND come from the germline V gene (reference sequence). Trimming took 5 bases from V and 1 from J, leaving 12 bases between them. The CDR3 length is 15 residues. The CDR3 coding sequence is TGTGCCAGTAGTCCAGGGGGGGGATCCTACAATGAGCAGTTCTTC. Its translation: CASSPGGGSYNEQFF.

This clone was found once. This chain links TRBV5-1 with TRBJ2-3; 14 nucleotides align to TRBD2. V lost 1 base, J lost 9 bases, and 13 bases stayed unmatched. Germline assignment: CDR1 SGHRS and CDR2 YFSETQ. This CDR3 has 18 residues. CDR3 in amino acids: CASSLTGTSGSPGGTQYF. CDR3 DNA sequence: TGCGCCAGCAGCTTGACCGGGACTAGCGGGAGCCCAGGGGGGACGCAGTATTTT. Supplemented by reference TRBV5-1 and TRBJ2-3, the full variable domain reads KAGVTQTPRYLIKTRGQQVTLSCSPISGHRSVSWYQQTPGQGLQFLFEYFSETQRNKGNFPGRFSGRQFSNSRSEMNVSTLELGDSALYLCASSLTGTSGSPGGTQYFGPGTRLTVL.

CDR3 in DNA: TGTGCCAGCAGTGAACAGGGGGTCAACTATGGCTACACCTTC. Its translation: CASSEQGVNYGYTF. This chain uses TRBV6-1 with TRBJ1-2; TRBD1 matches 7 bases. CDR3 length equals 14 residues. Germline V gene lookup returns CDR1 MNHNS and CDR2 SASEGT. V trimming: 2 bases; J trimming: 2 bases; junction bases outside the gene matches: 2.

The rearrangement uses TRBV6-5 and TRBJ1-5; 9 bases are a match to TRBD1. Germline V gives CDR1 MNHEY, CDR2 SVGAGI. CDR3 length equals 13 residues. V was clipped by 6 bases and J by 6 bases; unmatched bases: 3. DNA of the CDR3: TGTGCCAGCAGACAGGGGGCTGGTCAGCCCCAGCATTTT. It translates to CASRQGAGQPQHF.

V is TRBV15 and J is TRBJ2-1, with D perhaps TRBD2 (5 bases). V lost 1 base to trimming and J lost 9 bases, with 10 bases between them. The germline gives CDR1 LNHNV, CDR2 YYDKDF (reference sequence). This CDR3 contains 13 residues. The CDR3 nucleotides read TGTGCCACCAGCAGAGTCCCGGGGATTGAGCAGTTCTTC. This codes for CATSRVPGIEQFF.

CDR3: CASSPSGTDTQYF. The CDR3 DNA is TGTGCCAGCAGCCCCTCAGGCACAGATACGCAGTATTTT. This chain links TRBV7-9 with TRBJ2-3; D gene unclear. V was trimmed by 5 bases and J by 1 base, leaving 7 bases between them. The CDR3 length is 13 residues. Germline loops: CDR1 SEHNR, CDR2 FQNEAQ (reference sequence).

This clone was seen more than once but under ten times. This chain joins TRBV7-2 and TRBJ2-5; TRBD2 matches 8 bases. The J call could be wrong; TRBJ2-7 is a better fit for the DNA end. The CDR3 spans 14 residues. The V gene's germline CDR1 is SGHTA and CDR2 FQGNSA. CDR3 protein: CASSLKRGIYEQYF. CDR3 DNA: TGTGCCAGCAGCTTGAAGCGGGGGATCTACGAGCAGTACTTC.